The 30 T cell receptor beta chains below were found in one sample sequenced in a study of CD8+ T cells in alopecia areata. RNA was extracted and reverse transcribed into cDNA as the sequencing template. Produced via immunoSEQ multiplex PCR; TCRdb's table is partial and in-frame only. The sample holds 110,000 to 150,000 clones, about 60% seen once. The sample here was CD4+ T cells sorted from blood, taken at week 0. Source of these receptors: a human donor with alopecia areata.

This sequence joins TRBV2 and TRBJ1-1; the D gene is possibly TRBD1 (6 bases). V was pared by 6 bases and J by 4 bases, with 15 bases between. Germline-derived CDR1 and CDR2 are SNHLY and FYNNEI. The CDR3 has 14 residues. This CDR3 reads CASRSGGGSTEAFF. DNA for the CDR3: TGTGCCAGCAGAAGCGGAGGGGGGAGCACTGAAGCTTTCTTT.

This clone has a handful of counts. The V gene is TRBV5-6, the J gene TRBJ1-2; 8 positions agree with TRBD1. This CDR3 has 15 amino acids. Looked up from germline, CDR1 is SGHDT and CDR2 is YYEEEE. V lost 0 bases, J lost 8 bases, and 9 bases stayed unmatched. The CDR3 here is CASSLEDRAPRGYTF. CDR3 in DNA: TGTGCCAGCAGCTTGGAGGACAGGGCCCCTCGGGGCTACACCTTC. The full variable domain, in which reference TRBV5-6 and TRBJ1-2 provide the parts outside the CDR3, is DAGVTQSPTHLIKTRGQQVTLRCSPKSGHDTVSWYQQALGQGPQFIFQYYEEEERQRGNFPDRFSGHQFPNYSSELNVNALLLGDSALYLCASSLEDRAPRGYTFGSGTRLTVV.

The chain combines TRBV6-5 with TRBJ1-6, with a tentative D call TRBD1 (5 bases). The CDR3 loop spans 15 amino acids. With 0 bases removed from V and 7 bases from J, the gap between germline ends came to 10 bases. CDR1 MNHEY and CDR2 SVGAGI come from the germline V gene. CDR3 bases: TGTGCCAGCAGTTACTCACAGGAGGAAAATTCACCCCTCCACTTT. It is translated as CASSYSQEENSPLHF.

The V and J genes are TRBV9 and TRBJ2-3; the match to TRBD2 covers 10 bases. The CDR3 is 17 residues long. The V segment lost 0 bases and the J segment 1 base; nucleotides outside the gene matches: 5. Per germline, CDR1 SGDLS and CDR2 YYNGEE. Written as DNA, the CDR3 is TGTGCCAGCAGCGTAGGAGGGCTAGCGGGGGGCACAGATACGCAGTATTTT. Translating gives CASSVGGLAGGTDTQYF. The whole variable domain, filled in from reference TRBV9 and TRBJ2-3, reads DSGVTQTPKHLITATGQRVTLRCSPRSGDLSVYWYQQSLDQGLQFLIQYYNGEERAKGNILERFSAQQFPDLHSELNLSSLELGDSALYFCASSVGGLAGGTDTQYFGPGTRLTVL.

The chain carries TRBV19 and TRBJ2-3; TRBD2 matches 8 bases. Germline CDR1 is LNHDA and CDR2 is SQIVND (reference sequence). This CDR3 is 15 amino acids long. The J segment lost 4 bases and the V segment lost 1 base, leaving 4 bases of the junction unmatched. CDR3 amino acids: CASSIGAGVADTQYF. CDR3 nucleotides: TGTGCCAGTAGTATAGGAGCGGGGGTGGCAGATACGCAGTATTTT.

The chain recombines TRBV7-9 with TRBJ1-2; 8 bases fit TRBD1. The CDR3 sequence is 16 residues long. Germline CDR1 and CDR2: SEHNR and FQNEAQ (reference sequence). With 3 bases clipped from V and 4 bases from J, the junction kept 10 bases outside the gene matches. The CDR3 DNA follows: TGTGCCAGCAGCTTCTCCTCCGCGGGACAGGCCTATGGCTACACCTTC. Its translation: CASSFSSAGQAYGYTF.

J is TRBJ2-1 and V is TRBV2; tentatively, D is TRBD1 or TRBD2 (6 bases each). The ends were cut back, 4 bases at V and 5 bases at J, with 9 bases in the middle. The CDR3 contains 13 residues. Germline CDR1 reads SNHLY; CDR2 reads FYNNEI. CDR3 nucleotides: TGTGCCAGCAGTGGGGGGGCTAACAATGAGCAGTTCTTC. This gives the protein CASSGGANNEQFF.

The chain is built from TRBV9 and TRBJ1-1; no clear D. V lost 3 bases and J lost 0, with 12 bases in between. CDR3 size: 15 residues. Germline V CDR1 and CDR2: SGDLS, YYNGEE. DNA of the CDR3: TGTGCCAGCAGCGCCCCGAGAGGGTTGAACACTGAAGCTTTCTTT. This translates into CASSAPRGLNTEAFF.

V is TRBV5-5 and J is TRBJ2-5; D is uncertain. Trimming shortened V by 0 bases and J by 1 base, and 10 bases separated the two germline ends. The CDR3 extends over 15 amino acids. In germline, CDR1 is SGHKS, CDR2 YYEKEE (reference sequence). The DNA for the CDR3 is TGTGCCAGCAGCTTGGAGGCTAGTCTCCAAGAGACCCAGTACTTC. As protein: CASSLEASLQETQYF. Full variable domain (rest looked up from reference TRBV5-5 and TRBJ2-5): DAGVTQSPTHLIKTRGQQVTLRCSPISGHKSVSWYQQVLGQGPQFIFQYYEKEERGRGNFPDRFSARQFPNYSSELNVNALLLGDSALYLCASSLEASLQETQYFGPGTRLLVL.

V is TRBV4-3 and J is TRBJ2-3, with D possibly being TRBD1 (5 bases). CDR1 is LGHNA, CDR2 YSLEER, per germline. The CDR3 loop spans 15 amino acids. V was cut by 1 base and J by 6 bases, with 14 bases left in between. This CDR3 reads CASSQGQGRRDTQYF. The DNA for the CDR3 is TGCGCCAGCAGCCAAGGGCAGGGCAGGCGGGATACGCAGTATTTT.

Only a few counts were recorded for this clone. The rearrangement joins TRBV5-8 to TRBJ2-3; 14 bases align to TRBD2. V lost 5 bases and J lost 0; bases outside the gene matches: 11. CDR1 is SGHTS and CDR2 is YDEGEE in the germline V gene. The CDR3 is 19 residues long. For the CDR3, the DNA is TGTGCCAGCAGTTACGGGACTAGCGGGGGACTTTCTAGCACAGATACGCAGTATTTT. Protein product: CASSYGTSGGLSSTDTQYF.

The rearrangement links TRBV30 to TRBJ1-2; no definite D call. Trimming removed 3 bases from V and 6 bases from J, with 14 bases in between. There are 13 residues in the CDR3. The V gene's germline CDR1 is GTSNPN and CDR2 SVGIG (reference sequence). CDR3 nucleotide sequence: TGTGCCTGGAGCGTTGGCTGGCACGATGGCTACACCTTC. Translating it yields CAWSVGWHDGYTF.

As DNA, the CDR3 is TGTGCCAGCAGCTTGGACAGGACCTATGGCTACACCTTC. Protein product: CASSLDRTYGYTF. The genes are TRBV5-4 and TRBJ1-2, with D maybe TRBD1 (5 bases). The germline V and J ends were trimmed by 0 bases and 4 bases, with 7 bases remaining between them. Per the germline V gene, CDR1 is SGHNT and CDR2 is YYREEE (reference sequence). The CDR3 has 13 residues.

This clone has only a few counts. The chain combines TRBV7-6 with TRBJ1-5; D uncertain. Trimming took off 2 bases at V and 6 bases at J, with 8 bases between the two ends. The V gene's germline CDR1 is SGHVS and CDR2 FNYEAQ. The CDR3 loop spans 13 amino acids. CDR3: CASSLMVGQPQHF. The CDR3 DNA reads TGTGCCAGCAGCTTAATGGTGGGTCAGCCCCAGCATTTT.

The gene calls are TRBV13 and TRBJ1-2; TRBD1 aligns across 8 bases. V was clipped by 5 bases and J by 3 bases; unmatched bases: 5. Germline V CDR1 and CDR2: PRHDT, FYEKMQ (reference sequence). This CDR3 contains 14 residues. This chain's CDR3 is CASSPRTGYYGYTF. The CDR3 DNA reads as TGTGCCAGCAGCCCGCGGACAGGGTACTATGGCTACACCTTC.

This clone was counted a few times. Other DNA sequences from this sample encode an identical CDR3 as well. The chain joins TRBV29-1 to TRBJ1-2; no definite D call. CDR1 is SQVTM, CDR2 ANQGSEA, per germline. The ends were cut back, 4 bases at V and 2 bases at J, with 5 bases in the middle. The CDR3 runs to 11 residues. The CDR3 DNA reads TGCAGCGTTGGCCAAAACTATGGCTACACCTTC. As protein: CSVGQNYGYTF. The complete variable domain, with remaining parts taken from reference TRBV29-1 and TRBJ1-2, reads SAVISQKPSRDICQRGTSLTIQCQVDSQVTMMFWYRQQPGQSLTLIATANQGSEATYESGFVIDKFPISRPNLTFSTLTVSNMSPEDSSIYLCSVGQNYGYTFGSGTRLTVV.

This clone was detected once. This chain links TRBV25-1 with TRBJ1-5; D uncertain. CDR3 size: 12 residues. V dropped 2 bases and J dropped 14 bases, with 13 bases sitting between them. Germline V gene data show CDR1 as MGHDK and CDR2 as SYGVNS. Here the CDR3 DNA reads TGTGCCAGCAGTGAAAGGGCAGGACCGAAGCATTTT. Translation: CASSERAGPKHF.

Written as DNA, the CDR3 is TGCGCCAGCAGCCAGCAACAGTTAGAGGGATACGAGCAGTACTTC. This gives the protein CASSQQQLEGYEQYF. The chain couples TRBV4-3 to TRBJ2-7, with D tentatively TRBD2 (5 bases). Trimming cost V 3 bases and J 4 bases, with 16 bases left between them. CDR1 LGHNA and CDR2 YSLEER come from the germline V gene. There are 15 residues in the CDR3.

This rearrangement joins TRBV29-1 to TRBJ2-3; no definite D call. V was cut by 4 bases and J by 2 bases, with 10 bases left in between. Germline assignment: CDR1 SQVTM and CDR2 ANQGSEA. The CDR3 has 13 amino acids. The CDR3 DNA follows: TGCAGCGTTGCCCATAAACCCACAGATACGCAGTATTTT. It encodes CSVAHKPTDTQYF.

This clone occurred a few times. The V gene is TRBV23-1, the J gene TRBJ2-1, with D maybe TRBD2 (6 bases). TRBV23-1 is recorded as an ORF, its role being uncertain. The CDR3 spans 14 residues. Between the trimmed V and J ends, which lost 7 bases and 4 bases, there was a span of 14 bases. Here the CDR3 DNA reads TGCGCCAGCACGGGGGAGGCCGGGTACAATGAGCAGTTCTTC. It translates to CASTGEAGYNEQFF.

This clone was recorded many times. The CDR3 protein is CASSLGLSNVETQYF. Written as DNA, the CDR3 is TGTGCCAGCAGCTTGGGTCTGAGCAATGTAGAGACCCAGTACTTC. The chain is built from TRBV5-6 and TRBJ2-5; D remains unclear. The V gene lost 0 bases and the J gene lost 4 bases, with 13 bases spanning the gap. CDR1 is SGHDT, CDR2 YYEEEE, per germline. This CDR3 has 15 residues.

The chain uses TRBV4-1 and TRBJ1-1; 9 bases fit TRBD1. CDR3 length: 18 residues. Germline values: CDR1 MGHRA, CDR2 YSYEKL. The trim removed 3 bases at V and 1 base at J, leaving 12 bases unmatched. CDR3 bases: TGCGCCAGCAGCCATTTAGTCCCGGGACAGGGTTCGAACACTGAAGCTTTCTTT. Its translation: CASSHLVPGQGSNTEAFF.

This clone has only a few counts. The CDR3 is CAWKGHFSYEQYF. CDR3 DNA sequence: TGTGCCTGGAAGGGACACTTCAGCTACGAGCAGTACTTC. The rearrangement links TRBV30 to TRBJ2-7, with D possibly being TRBD1 (6 bases). The germline V and J ends were trimmed by 4 bases and 3 bases, with 13 bases remaining between them. Germline CDR1 and CDR2: GTSNPN and SVGIG (reference sequence). CDR3 length: 13 amino acids.

The chain employs TRBV25-1 and TRBJ2-5; 8 bases are shared with TRBD1. J was trimmed by 5 bases and V by 3 bases; bases with no gene match: 8. CDR3 length equals 15 residues. CDR1 MGHDK and CDR2 SYGVNS come from the germline V gene. CDR3 sequence reads: CASSDPGQGSETQYF. In DNA form, the CDR3 reads TGTGCCAGCAGTGACCCAGGACAGGGCAGCGAGACCCAGTACTTC.

This clone was recorded only once. The sample has other DNA sequences that encode this CDR3 too. The chain couples TRBV30 to TRBJ2-3, with a tentative D call TRBD2 (5 bases). Germline CDR1 reads GTSNPN; CDR2 reads SVGIG (reference sequence). The CDR3 covers 13 residues. V was trimmed by 2 bases and J by 1 base, leaving 7 bases between them. The CDR3 protein is CAWSISGTDTQYF. CDR3 bases: TGTGCCTGGAGTATTAGCGGCACAGATACGCAGTATTTT.

Comments on this clone: Because it lacks the conserved phenylalanine or tryptophan at the end, this CDR3 is likely a read error. The V and J genes are TRBV6-5 and TRBJ1-2, with unresolved D. V was pared by 0 bases and J by 8 bases, with 7 bases between. This CDR3 spans 12 amino acids. Germline V lookup: CDR1 MNHEY, CDR2 SVGAGI. The CDR3 nucleotides are TGTGCCAGCAGTTACTCCAGTGGAGGCTACACCCTC. It codes for CASSYSSGGYTL.

The V and J genes are TRBV2 and TRBJ2-1; 7 bases line up with TRBD1. The CDR3 length is 12 residues. The germline CDR1 and CDR2 sequences are SNHLY and FYNNEI. Trimming removed 5 bases from V and 9 bases from J; junction bases left unmatched: 4. CDR3 sequence reads: CASSLTGREQFF. In DNA, the CDR3 is TGTGCCAGCAGTTTGACAGGGCGTGAGCAGTTCTTC.

This clone was counted only a few times. Other DNA sequences in the sample encode the same CDR3. The genes are TRBV18 and TRBJ2-2; D gene uncertain. This CDR3 comprises 12 residues. Germline V gene sequence: CDR1 KGHSH, CDR2 LQKENI. Trimming took 3 bases from V and 6 from J, leaving 5 bases between them. CDR3 nucleotide sequence: TGTGCCAGCTCACCCGAGGCCGGGGAGCTGTTTTTT. Translation gives CASSPEAGELFF.

This chain joins TRBV11-2 and TRBJ2-2, with D possibly TRBD1 on 5 matching bases. From germline, CDR1 is SGHAT and CDR2 FQNNGV. V gave up 5 bases and J gave up 4 bases, with 17 bases separating them. This CDR3 comprises 16 residues. CDR3 residues: CASSPWTLVGTGELFF. CDR3 in DNA: TGTGCCAGCAGCCCATGGACATTGGTCGGCACCGGGGAGCTGTTTTTT.

This rearrangement joins TRBV29-1 to TRBJ1-3; unclear D gene. CDR1 is SQVTM and CDR2 is ANQGSEA in the germline V gene. V lost 7 bases and J lost 0, with 13 bases in between. This CDR3 has 14 residues. CDR3 sequence: CSAIHTVSGNTIYF. CDR3 in DNA: TGCAGCGCCATCCACACAGTCTCTGGAAACACCATATATTTT.